This TCR beta chain originates from a study of blood T cell repertoires in COVID-19. Study in general: The United States, Italy and Spain supplied acute and convalescent COVID-19 samples. From T cells, B-cell-depleted T cells, or PBMCs came the material, which was cDNA or gDNA.

The age range of participants was 18 to 89 years, with residence in about 25 US areas. Either two negative PCRs, clearance, or symptom resolution qualified Cohort 3 donors as recovered. Germline CDR1 reads SGHRS; CDR2 reads YFSETQ. The CDR3 covers 15 residues. After removal of 0 bases from V and 3 bases from J, the junction contained 4 bases not matched to a gene. The assay was immunoSEQ multiplex PCR, and TCRdb's table has in-frame clones only and misses some. Among a few hundred thousand clones, roughly 84% were seen once, and the ten largest hold just under 3%. The V gene is TRBV5-1, the J gene TRBJ2-7; 9 nucleotides align to TRBD1. Sequenced: PBMCs or T cells enriched from blood (not recorded which). This TCR was sampled from a woman aged 25-40 years who had recovered from COVID-19. CDR3 sequence: CASSLAGTGIYEQYF. The CDR3 DNA follows: TGCGCCAGCAGCTTGGCCGGGACAGGGATCTACGAGCAGTACTTC.